Below, 28 T cell receptor beta chains from the same sample are listed, as sequenced in a study of T-cell reconstitution after alpha-beta-depleted transplantation in children. Construction of the TCRbeta library involved unique molecular identifiers. In TCRdb, the PCR reads were re-called with MiXCR into one record per CDR3 protein. Here the sample spans over 400,000 distinct CDR3 sequences, about an eighth being singletons. The material was PBMCs from the stem cell graft donor, obtained from the stem cell graft. These receptors originate from a human donor who donated a stem cell graft to a child with combined immunodeficiency.

This clonotype was found many times. This rearrangement joins TRBV12-3 or TRBV12-4 to TRBJ1-1; weak D call: TRBD1 (5 bases). CDR3 size: 13 residues. V lost 6 bases to trimming and J lost 9 bases, with 17 bases between them. CDR3 sequence reads: CASSYTLGGKAFF. CDR3 nucleotide sequence: TGTGCCAGCAGCTATACCCTTGGGGGTAAAGCTTTCTTT.

This clonotype was seen a handful of times. The rearrangement uses TRBV29-1 and TRBJ2-7, with D unclear. V was trimmed by 5 bases and J by 3 bases, leaving 14 bases between them. There are 13 residues in the CDR3. The V gene's germline CDR1 is SQVTM and CDR2 ANQGSEA. CDR3 sequence: CSVPKTPFYEQYF. The CDR3 DNA reads TGCAGCGTTCCTAAGACACCTTTCTACGAGCAGTACTTC.

This clonotype was counted many times. This sequence joins TRBV20-1 and TRBJ2-1, with D uncertain. Deletions cut 2 bases from V and 1 base from J, with 9 bases between. There are 14 residues in the CDR3. Germline V gene data show CDR1 as DFQATT and CDR2 as SNEGSKA (reference sequence). DNA of the CDR3: TGCAGTGCTAGATCTGACTCATCCTACAATGAGCAGTTCTTC. Its translation: CSARSDSSYNEQFF.

V and J are TRBV6-1 and TRBJ2-1; 11 bases agree with TRBD1. The junction had 11 bases not matched to a gene; V was cut back by 6 bases and J by 7 bases. The CDR3 runs 16 residues. Germline V gene sequence: CDR1 MNHNS, CDR2 SASEGT. CDR3 amino acids: CASSTPGQGVFNEQFF. The CDR3 DNA sequence: TGTGCCAGCAGCACACCGGGACAGGGGGTCTTTAATGAGCAGTTCTTC.

This clonotype was seen ten or more times. The chain employs TRBV12-3 or TRBV12-4 and TRBJ2-3; possibly TRBD2 for D (6 bases). V gave up 4 bases and J gave up 8 bases, with 7 bases separating them. The CDR3 sequence is 11 residues long. The CDR3 nucleotides read TGTGCCAGCAGTTCCGGGAGTACGCAGTATTTT. Translating gives CASSSGSTQYF.

V usage is TRBV12-3 or TRBV12-4 and J usage is TRBJ2-1, with 10 bases fitting TRBD2. Germline trimming cut 1 base from V and 10 bases from J; bases unmatched to any gene: 7. The length of the CDR3 is 15 residues. CDR3 in amino acids: CASSLVLAGAGEQFF. The CDR3 DNA reads TGTGCCAGCAGTTTAGTGCTAGCGGGGGCGGGGGAGCAGTTCTTC.

This clonotype was recorded a few times. The rearrangement joins TRBV12-3 or TRBV12-4 to TRBJ2-1; TRBD2 matches 14 bases. V was pared by 1 base and J by 0 bases, with 11 bases of the junction left unmatched. This CDR3 spans 21 amino acids. The CDR3 DNA is TGTGCCAGCAGTTTAGTAGGTGGGACTAGCGGGGGCCCTAGCTCCTACAATGAGCAGTTCTTC. Encoded protein: CASSLVGGTSGGPSSYNEQFF.

Ten or more counts support this clonotype. This chain joins TRBV27 and TRBJ2-1; TRBD1 matches 8 bases. Looked up from germline, CDR1 is MNHEY and CDR2 is SMNVEV (reference sequence). This CDR3 is 16 amino acids long. Losses at the gene ends were 4 bases for V and 8 bases for J; bases not matched to a gene: 13. The CDR3, as DNA: TGTGCCAGCAGTTCCCCCCTAGGGCAGGGGGCGGATGAGCAGTTCTTC. It encodes CASSSPLGQGADEQFF.

This clonotype was recorded many times. This sequence joins TRBV21-1 and TRBJ2-3; the listed D gene, TRBD1, was not tested against the DNA. TRBV21-1 is designated a pseudogene. The CDR3 runs 16 residues. The DNA of the CDR3 is TGTGCCAGCAGCAAAATCCGGGACAGAAGCACAGATACGCAGTATTTT. The encoded protein is CASSKIRDRSTDTQYF.

This sequence joins TRBV20-1 and TRBJ2-1; no firm D call. The CDR3 contains 14 residues. The germline CDR1 and CDR2 sequences are DFQATT and SNEGSKA (reference sequence). Trimming pared 5 bases from V and 3 bases from J, leaving 14 bases between. This CDR3 is CSARALDVYNEQFF. The DNA for the CDR3 is TGCAGTGCTCGAGCCCTCGACGTCTACAATGAGCAGTTCTTC.

The chain is built from TRBV7-8 and TRBJ1-4; D gene ambiguous. Germline V CDR1 and CDR2: SGHVS, FQNEAQ. The CDR3 is 13 residues long. Between the trimmed V and J ends, which lost 0 bases and 10 bases, there was a span of 9 bases. The CDR3 reads CASSLAGEGKLFF. The DNA for the CDR3 is TGTGCCAGCAGCTTAGCCGGAGAGGGAAAACTGTTTTTT.

Worth noting for this clonotype: The germline gene is not matched at one end of the junction; a read error may be the cause. This sequence joins TRBV5-1 and TRBJ1-3, with D hard to call. The CDR3 is 15 amino acids. The germline CDR1 and CDR2 sequences are SGHRS and YFSETQ. The CDR3 loop is CAISLRRFSGNTIYF. The CDR3 DNA reads as TGCGCCATCAGCTTGAGACGGTTCTCTGGAAACACCATATATTTT.

Only a few counts were recorded for this clonotype. The DNA of the CDR3 is TGTGCCAGCAGCCCCTCGGAGTCGTCGGGCGAGCAGTACTTC. Its translation: CASSPSESSGEQYF. The genes are TRBV12-3 or TRBV12-4 and TRBJ2-7; D ambiguous. Deletions cut 6 bases from V and 6 bases from J, with 18 bases between. The CDR3 is made up of 14 amino acids.

This clonotype showed up many times. This chain joins TRBV5-1 and TRBJ2-5, with 7 positions matching TRBD1. Germline V gene sequence: CDR1 SGHRS, CDR2 YFSETQ. This CDR3 comprises 14 residues. Unmatched junction bases numbered 3, after V lost 3 bases and J lost 1 base. The DNA for the CDR3 is TGCGCCAGCAGCTGGGACAGCCTCCAAGAGACCCAGTACTTC. Amino acid sequence: CASSWDSLQETQYF.

Comment on this clonotype: This likely comes from a read error, as the CDR3 has no conserved phenylalanine or tryptophan at its end. The V call is TRBV4-3, the J call TRBJ2-1; 9 bases line up with TRBD2. The germline gives CDR1 LGHNA, CDR2 YSLEER. V shed 1 base and J 2 bases; nucleotides not matched to a gene: 0. The CDR3 consists of 15 residues. The CDR3 sequence: CASSQGLAAYNEQFY. In nucleotides, the CDR3 is TGCGCCAGCAGCCAAGGACTAGCGGCCTACAATGAGCAGTTCTAC.

This clonotype appeared a few times. The V call is TRBV7-9, the J call TRBJ1-2; a possible D gene is TRBD1 (6 bases). CDR1 is SEHNR and CDR2 is FQNEAQ in the germline V gene (reference sequence). V was pared by 2 bases and J by 8 bases, with 15 bases between. The CDR3 length is 14 residues. The CDR3 DNA reads as TGTGCCAGCAGCTTAACCCGGGGGGGCAGAGGCTACACCTTC. This translates into CASSLTRGGRGYTF. The whole variable domain, filled in from reference TRBV7-9 and TRBJ1-2, reads DTGVSQNPRHKITKRGQNVTFRCDPISEHNRLYWYRQTLGQGPEFLTYFQNEAQLEKSRLLSDRFSAERPKGSFSTLEIQRTEQGDSAMYLCASSLTRGGRGYTFGSGTRLTVV.

The rearrangement joins TRBV20-1 to TRBJ2-3; D possibly uses TRBD1 or TRBD2 (5 bases each). The CDR3 length is 18 residues. Per germline, CDR1 DFQATT and CDR2 SNEGSKA (reference sequence). The CDR3 nucleotides read TGCAGCTCCACCGGGGTTGGGGCCTGGGAGTGGAGCACAGATACGCAGTATTTT. This gives the protein CSSTGVGAWEWSTDTQYF.

This clonotype was seen more than once but under ten times. The chain carries TRBV4-3 and TRBJ2-7; 10 nucleotides align to TRBD1. CDR1 and CDR2 (germline): LGHNA, YSLEER. The trim removed 2 bases at V and 6 bases at J, leaving 7 bases unmatched. The CDR3 consists of 15 residues. Here the CDR3 reads CASSQSGTGATEQYF. The CDR3 DNA reads TGCGCCAGCAGCCAAAGCGGGACAGGGGCTACCGAGCAGTACTTC.

This clonotype was picked up a small number of times. This chain links TRBV28 with TRBJ2-6; D is possibly TRBD2 (5 bases). Germline V gives CDR1 MDHEN, CDR2 SYDVKM. The germline V and J ends were trimmed by 7 bases and 3 bases, with 13 bases remaining between them. CDR3 length: 15 residues. In DNA form, the CDR3 reads TGTGCCAGCAAGGCCCCGGGGATTGGGGCCAACGTCCTGACTTTC. Amino acids: CASKAPGIGANVLTF.

In this sample, this clonotype turned up a few times. The V and J genes are TRBV7-9 and TRBJ2-5; weak D call: TRBD1 (5 bases). Germline V lookup: CDR1 SEHNR, CDR2 FQNEAQ (reference sequence). This CDR3 has 16 residues. With 5 bases removed from V and 3 bases from J, the gap between germline ends came to 19 bases. This chain's CDR3 is CASSPPVGRVKETQYF. The CDR3 coding sequence is TGTGCCAGCAGCCCCCCGGTGGGCAGGGTAAAAGAGACCCAGTACTTC. The full variable domain, in which reference TRBV7-9 and TRBJ2-5 provide the parts outside the CDR3, is DTGVSQNPRHKITKRGQNVTFRCDPISEHNRLYWYRQTLGQGPEFLTYFQNEAQLEKSRLLSDRFSAERPKGSFSTLEIQRTEQGDSAMYLCASSPPVGRVKETQYFGPGTRLLVL.

This clonotype was counted at least ten times. The chain links TRBV5-6 to TRBJ1-1, with 9 bases matching TRBD1. J was trimmed by 4 bases and V by 5 bases; bases with no gene match: 6. Germline V CDR1 and CDR2: SGHDT, YYEEEE. The CDR3 spans 14 residues. CDR3 DNA sequence: TGTGCCAGCAGTTGGGACAGGGAGTTCACTGAAGCTTTCTTT. Translating it yields CASSWDREFTEAFF.

The CDR3 here is CASSQTGLSSGNTIYF. The CDR3 DNA sequence: TGCGCCAGCAGCCAGACAGGACTCAGCTCTGGAAACACCATATATTTT. The chain recombines TRBV5-1 with TRBJ1-3, with D perhaps TRBD1 (6 bases). V gave up 4 bases and J gave up 0 bases, with 14 bases separating them. Germline CDR1 reads SGHRS; CDR2 reads YFSETQ. The CDR3 is made up of 16 amino acids.

The chain is built from TRBV29-1 and TRBJ1-1, with D perhaps TRBD1 (5 bases). Trimming cost V 8 bases and J 5 bases, with 18 bases left between them. The CDR3 length is 13 residues. CDR1 and CDR2 (germline): SQVTM, ANQGSEA. CDR3 sequence reads: CSTQTGGGTEAFF. CDR3 coding DNA: TGCAGCACCCAAACGGGGGGTGGGACTGAAGCTTTCTTT.

The chain is built from TRBV7-3 and TRBJ2-2; the match to TRBD2 covers 7 bases. CDR1 and CDR2 (germline): SGHTA, FQGTGA. J was trimmed by 6 bases and V by 2 bases; bases with no gene match: 12. This CDR3 comprises 17 residues. For the CDR3, the DNA is TGTGCCAGCAGCTTATCGTCGGTAGGGAGGGTTTCCGGGGAGCTGTTTTTT. It is translated as CASSLSSVGRVSGELFF.

This clonotype appeared a few times. This rearrangement joins TRBV29-1 to TRBJ2-3; D perhaps matches TRBD1 (6 bases). CDR3 length: 14 amino acids. Germline V lookup: CDR1 SQVTM, CDR2 ANQGSEA. Trimming removed 4 bases at V and 5 bases at J, with 16 bases between. The CDR3 region is CSVAPPAGVDTQYF. DNA of the CDR3: TGCAGCGTTGCGCCCCCCGCAGGGGTAGATACGCAGTATTTT.

As for this clonotype: A much larger clone lies one base from this, so it may be a read error. V and J are TRBV5-6 and TRBJ2-7, with 10 bases aligning to TRBD2. V was clipped by 2 bases and J by 3 bases; unmatched bases: 2. The germline CDR1 and CDR2 sequences are SGHDT and YYEEEE. The CDR3 sequence is 14 residues long. CDR3 in amino acids: CASSFSGGIYEQYF. The DNA of the CDR3 is TGTGCCAGCAGCTTTAGCGGGGGGATCTACGAGCAGTACTTC.

This chain connects TRBV14 to TRBJ2-1; D is possibly TRBD2 (5 bases). The CDR3 spans 13 residues. Per germline, CDR1 SGHDN and CDR2 FVKESK. V gave up 2 bases and J gave up 6 bases, with 8 bases separating them. The CDR3 loop reads CASSQRGINEQFF. For the CDR3, the DNA is TGTGCCAGCAGCCAAAGAGGGATCAATGAGCAGTTCTTC.

This sequence joins TRBV29-1 and TRBJ2-5, with D tentatively TRBD2 (5 bases). Per germline, CDR1 SQVTM and CDR2 ANQGSEA. V lost 4 bases, J lost 2 bases, and 11 bases lay in between. The length of the CDR3 is 13 residues. Here the CDR3 reads CSVVSGRQETQYF. DNA of the CDR3: TGCAGCGTTGTCAGCGGTCGGCAAGAGACCCAGTACTTC.